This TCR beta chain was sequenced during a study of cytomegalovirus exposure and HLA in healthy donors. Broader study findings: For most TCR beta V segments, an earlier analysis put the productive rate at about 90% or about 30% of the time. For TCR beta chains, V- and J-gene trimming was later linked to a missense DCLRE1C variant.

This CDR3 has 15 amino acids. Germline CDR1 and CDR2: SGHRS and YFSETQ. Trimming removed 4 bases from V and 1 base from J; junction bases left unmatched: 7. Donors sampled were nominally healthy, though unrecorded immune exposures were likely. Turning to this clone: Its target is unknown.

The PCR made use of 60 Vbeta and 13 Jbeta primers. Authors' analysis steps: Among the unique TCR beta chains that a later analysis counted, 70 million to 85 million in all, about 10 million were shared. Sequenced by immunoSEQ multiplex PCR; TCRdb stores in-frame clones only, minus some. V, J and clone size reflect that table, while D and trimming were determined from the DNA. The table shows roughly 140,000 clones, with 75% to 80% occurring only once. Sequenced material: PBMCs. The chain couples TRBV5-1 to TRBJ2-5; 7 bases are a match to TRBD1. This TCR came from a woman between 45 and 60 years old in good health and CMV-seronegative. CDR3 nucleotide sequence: TGCGCCAGCAGCACCGGGACAGCAACCCAAGAGACCCAGTACTTC. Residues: CASSTGTATQETQYF.